These 9 T cell receptor beta chains originate from one sample sequenced in a study of cytomegalovirus exposure and HLA in healthy donors. The PCR was carried out with 60 Vbeta primers and 13 Jbeta primers. Method: immunoSEQ multiplex PCR; TCRdb's copy keeps in-frame clones and lacks some. This table has roughly 230,000 clones, 80% to 95% appearing once. Sample: PBMCs. These TCRs come from a girl aged 2-15 years in good health and CMV-seronegative.

The chain uses TRBV5-5 and TRBJ1-1; D gene uncertain. Trimming cost V 4 bases and J 1 base, with 11 bases left between them. CDR1 and CDR2 from the germline V gene are SGHKS and YYEKEE (reference sequence). The CDR3 runs to 14 residues. CDR3 loop: CASSPDPGNTEAFF. For the CDR3, the DNA is TGTGCCAGCAGCCCTGACCCGGGGAACACTGAAGCTTTCTTT. Full variable domain (outside the CDR3, taken from reference TRBV5-5 and TRBJ1-1): DAGVTQSPTHLIKTRGQQVTLRCSPISGHKSVSWYQQVLGQGPQFIFQYYEKEERGRGNFPDRFSARQFPNYSSELNVNALLLGDSALYLCASSPDPGNTEAFFGQGTRLTVV.

The chain combines TRBV7-2 with TRBJ2-3; perhaps TRBD2 as D (5 bases). The CDR3 runs 13 residues. V shed 1 base and J shed 8 bases, with 10 bases lying between them. Germline V gives CDR1 SGHTA, CDR2 FQGNSA. The CDR3 loop reads CASSLGESGTQYF. In DNA, the CDR3 is TGTGCCAGCAGCTTAGGGGAGTCCGGTACGCAGTATTTT.

On this clone itself: An end of the junction differs from the germline gene, which may be a read error. The chain uses TRBV11-2 and TRBJ1-2; 7 bases are shared with TRBD1. There are 11 residues in the CDR3. Looked up from germline, CDR1 is SGHAT and CDR2 is FQNNGV. The CDR3 nucleotides are TGTGCCAGCATCCTGACAGGGAGTGGCTCCTTC. Its protein product is CASILTGSGSF.

This clone has just one count. The chain uses TRBV11-2 and TRBJ2-5, with 8 bases that match TRBD2. Germline values: CDR1 SGHAT, CDR2 FQNNGV. The CDR3 contains 16 residues. V lost 1 base, J lost 2 bases, and 6 bases stayed unmatched. CDR3 loop: CASSLGASGSQETQYF. The CDR3 nucleotides are TGTGCCAGCAGCTTAGGGGCTAGCGGGTCACAAGAGACCCAGTACTTC.

The J gene is TRBJ1-2, the V gene TRBV6-1; D perhaps matches TRBD1 (6 bases). The CDR3 covers 15 residues. Germline V gene data show CDR1 as MNHNS and CDR2 as SASEGT. Trimming took off 5 bases at V and 4 bases at J, with 17 bases between the two ends. CDR3 amino acids: CASSSRGQSVYGYTF. Written as DNA, the CDR3 is TGTGCCAGCAGTTCCCGAGGACAGTCTGTCTATGGCTACACCTTC.

The CDR3 DNA reads as TGTGCCAGCAGTCCGGGTCCGAGACTAGCGGGGACTTCCTACAATGAGCAGTTCTTC. Protein: CASSPGPRLAGTSYNEQFF. The gene calls are TRBV5-6 and TRBJ2-1; TRBD2 matches at 11 bases. Trimming cost V 5 bases and J 1 base; bases outside gene matches: 14. Germline values: CDR1 SGHDT, CDR2 YYEEEE. CDR3 length: 19 amino acids.

The rearrangement joins TRBV28 to TRBJ2-1, with 11 bases fitting TRBD2. CDR1 MDHEN and CDR2 SYDVKM come from the germline V gene. This CDR3 comprises 17 residues. Trimming at V came to 5 bases and at J to 7 bases, leaving 13 bases not matched to a gene. CDR3 DNA: TGTGCCAGCAGTGCATCCATGGGGCTAGCGGGGGGAAATGAGCAGTTCTTC. This codes for CASSASMGLAGGNEQFF.

The chain employs TRBV15 and TRBJ1-6; D perhaps matches TRBD1 (6 bases). V was trimmed by 1 base and J by 6 bases, leaving 22 bases between them. The CDR3 runs 19 residues. The germline V gene encodes CDR1 LNHNV and CDR2 YYDKDF (reference sequence). The CDR3 region has the DNA TGTGCCACCAGCAGAGCCCCCACCCCAACAGGGAAGATTAATTCACCCCTCCACTTT. It encodes CATSRAPTPTGKINSPLHF.

V gene TRBV20-1 combines with J gene TRBJ2-2; D is ambiguous. Trimming shortened V by 4 bases and J by 8 bases, and 8 bases separated the two germline ends. The CDR3 length is 11 residues. Germline CDR1 DFQATT, CDR2 SNEGSKA (reference sequence). CDR3 residues: CSAIVSGELFF. For the CDR3, the DNA is TGCAGTGCTATAGTTTCTGGGGAGCTGTTTTTT.